The source of this TCR beta chain is a study of T-cell memory formation after mild COVID-19. Study-wide background: TCR clustering was largely donor specific.

TCRdb redid the calling of the 5' RACE reads with MiXCR, one entry per CDR3 protein. The sample lists a few hundred thousand distinct CDR3 sequences, more than 20% occurring once. CDR3 length: 14 residues. Germline lookup yields CDR1 SGHRS and CDR2 YFSETQ. Between the trimmed V and J ends, which lost 0 bases and 7 bases, there was a span of 12 bases. This TCR was recovered from a young man who had mild COVID-19 (a few samples of this study predate the infection). Cell type and time point are not known. Sequenced: PBMCs or a T cell subset sorted from them (not recorded which). The V call is TRBV5-1, the J call TRBJ2-3; no firm D call. CDR3 sequence (DNA): TGCGCCAGCAGCTTGGCCGTGGGCTCTCATACGCAGTATTTT. Translating gives CASSLAVGSHTQYF.